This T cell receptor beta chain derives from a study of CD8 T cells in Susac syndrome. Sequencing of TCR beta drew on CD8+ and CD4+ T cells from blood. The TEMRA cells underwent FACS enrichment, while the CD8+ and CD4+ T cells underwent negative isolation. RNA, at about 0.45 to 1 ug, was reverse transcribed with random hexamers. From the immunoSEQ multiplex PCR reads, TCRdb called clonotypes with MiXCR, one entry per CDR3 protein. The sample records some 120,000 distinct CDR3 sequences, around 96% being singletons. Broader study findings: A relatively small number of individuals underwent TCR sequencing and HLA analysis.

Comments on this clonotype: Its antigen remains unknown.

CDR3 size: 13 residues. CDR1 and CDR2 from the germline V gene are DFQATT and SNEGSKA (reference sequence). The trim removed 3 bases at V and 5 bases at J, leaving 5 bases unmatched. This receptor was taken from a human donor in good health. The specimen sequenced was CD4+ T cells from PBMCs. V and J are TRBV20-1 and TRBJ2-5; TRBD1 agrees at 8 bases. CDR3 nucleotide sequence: TGCAGTGCTAGGGGGACAGGCGGCGAGACCCAGTACTTC. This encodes CSARGTGGETQYF.